This T cell receptor beta chain was obtained from a study of PD-1 blockade in classical Hodgkin lymphoma. Study details: Patients got intravenous nivolumab 3 mg/kg every 2 weeks.

Measured with immunoSEQ multiplex PCR; TCRdb has only the in-frame clones, and not every one. The sample includes under 60,000 clones, approximately 70% of them seen just once. Germline values: CDR1 LNHDA, CDR2 SQIVND (reference sequence). The CDR3 is 14 amino acids. The V segment lost 9 bases and the J segment 7 bases; nucleotides outside the gene matches: 8. Relapses following autologous stem cell transplantation were seen in all patients, with brentuximab vedotin exposure varying. The sequenced sample was peripheral blood mononuclear cells (PBMCs), obtained at baseline. The sequence was obtained from a human donor with classical Hodgkin lymphoma. The rearrangement links TRBV19 to TRBJ2-2; TRBD1 matches 10 bases. This CDR3 is CASRPGQGVGELFF. CDR3 bases: TGTGCCAGCAGACCCGGACAGGGGGTCGGGGAGCTGTTTTTT. The full variable domain, rest sourced from reference TRBV19 and TRBJ2-2, is DGGITQSPKYLFRKEGQNVTLSCEQNLNHDAMYWYRQDPGQGLRLIYYSQIVNDFQKGDIAEGYSVSREKKESFPLTVTSAQKNPTAFYLCASRPGQGVGELFFGEGSRLTVL.